Sequencing of this T cell receptor beta chain was carried out in a study of radiation and T cells in renal cell carcinoma. Points from the study as a whole: Baseline intratumoral clonotype presence is unknown without pretreatment biopsies.

Regarding time point: blood 2 weeks post-SBRT. Regarding treatment: 15 Gy SBRT to primary tumor, nephrectomy 4 weeks later. Radiation-treated patients gave blood at baseline, week 2 and week 4. This renal cell carcinoma was of the clear cell type. The sample holds one count of this clone. Antigen specificity is unknown. Germline CDR1 reads SGHRS; CDR2 reads YFSETQ. The V and J ends lost 4 bases and 0 bases respectively, with 7 bases between them. The CDR3 totals 13 residues. TCRdb's table, derived via immunoSEQ multiplex PCR, lists solely in-frame clones and lacks some. The sample lists roughly 120,000 clones, approximately 78% occurring once.

Sequencing used blood, obtained from a patient whose treatment included radiotherapy and nephrectomy. The J gene is TRBJ1-1, the V gene TRBV5-1; D unclear. This sequence originates from a woman aged 55-69 years with renal cell carcinoma. CDR3 amino acids: CASSANLNTEAFF. In DNA, the CDR3 is TGCGCCAGCAGCGCCAATCTGAACACTGAAGCTTTCTTT.